This T cell receptor (beta chain) was recorded in a study of blood T cell repertoires in COVID-19. Study information: Sites across the United States, Italy and Spain contributed samples from acute and convalescent COVID-19.

Those enrolled in Seattle joined during active infection and were followed longitudinally afterward. Comments on this clone: The sample carries other DNA sequences with the same CDR3.

The CDR3 length is 11 residues. CDR1 SQVTM and CDR2 ANQGSEA come from the germline V gene. The V end lost 6 bases, the J end lost 4 bases, and 9 bases lay between the germline ends. In the original workflow: Estimation of nucleated cell counts relied on the amplification of reference gene primers. Libraries were prepared by immunoSEQ multiplex PCR; TCRdb keeps only in-frame clonotypes and omits some of them. The V and J calls and clone size are taken from that table; D and trimming were inferred from the DNA. The repertoire holds about 180,000 clones, with roughly 83% as singletons. This chain connects TRBV29-1 to TRBJ1-1; no firm D call. The TCR originated in a woman in her forties with COVID-19, enrolled during active disease. The sequencing input was peripheral blood. CDR3 region: CSVEWSTEAFF. The CDR3 DNA is TGCAGCGTCGAGTGGTCCACTGAAGCTTTCTTT.